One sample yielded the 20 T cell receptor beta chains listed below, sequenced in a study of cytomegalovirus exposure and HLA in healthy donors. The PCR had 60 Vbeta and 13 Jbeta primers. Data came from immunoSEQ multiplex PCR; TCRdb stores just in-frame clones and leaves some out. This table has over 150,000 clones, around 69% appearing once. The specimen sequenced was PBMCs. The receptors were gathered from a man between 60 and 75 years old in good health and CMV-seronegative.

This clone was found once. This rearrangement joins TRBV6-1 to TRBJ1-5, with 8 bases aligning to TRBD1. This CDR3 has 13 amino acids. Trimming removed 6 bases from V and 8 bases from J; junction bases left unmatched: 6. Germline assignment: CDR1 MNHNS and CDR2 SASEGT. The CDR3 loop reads CASSWTGTEPQHF. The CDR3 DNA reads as TGTGCCAGCAGCTGGACAGGGACGGAGCCCCAGCATTTT.

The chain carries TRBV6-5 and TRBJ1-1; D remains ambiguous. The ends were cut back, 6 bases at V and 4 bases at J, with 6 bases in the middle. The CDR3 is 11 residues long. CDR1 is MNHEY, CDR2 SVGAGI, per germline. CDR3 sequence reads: CASSRFTEAFF. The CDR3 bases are TGTGCCAGCAGCCGGTTCACTGAAGCTTTCTTT.

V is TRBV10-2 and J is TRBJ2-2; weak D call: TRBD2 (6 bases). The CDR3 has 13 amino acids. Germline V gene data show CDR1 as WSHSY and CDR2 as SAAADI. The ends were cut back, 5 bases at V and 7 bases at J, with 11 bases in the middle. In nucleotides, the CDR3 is TGCGCCAGCAGTCCCACTAGCAACGGGGAGCTGTTTTTT. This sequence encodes CASSPTSNGELFF.

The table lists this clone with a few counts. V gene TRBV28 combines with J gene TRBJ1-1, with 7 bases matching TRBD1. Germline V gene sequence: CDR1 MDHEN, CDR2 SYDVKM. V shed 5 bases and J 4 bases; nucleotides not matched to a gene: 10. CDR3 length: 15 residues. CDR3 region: CASSQTGNTFTEAFF. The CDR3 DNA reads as TGTGCCAGCAGTCAGACAGGGAATACGTTCACTGAAGCTTTCTTT.

CDR3 in amino acids: CASTLGQGYSNQPQHF. Written as DNA, the CDR3 is TGTGCCAGCACCCTAGGACAGGGATATAGCAATCAGCCCCAGCATTTT. The chain carries TRBV21-1 and TRBJ1-5; the listed D gene, TRBD1, was not tested against the DNA. TRBV21-1 constitutes a pseudogene. The CDR3 extends over 16 amino acids.

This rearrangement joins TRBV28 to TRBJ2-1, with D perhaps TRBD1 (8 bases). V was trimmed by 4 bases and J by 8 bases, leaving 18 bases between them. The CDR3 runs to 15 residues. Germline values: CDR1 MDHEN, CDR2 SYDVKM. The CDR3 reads CASSSTGAGVYEQFF. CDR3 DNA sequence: TGTGCCAGCAGTTCGACAGGGGCGGGAGTATATGAGCAGTTCTTC.

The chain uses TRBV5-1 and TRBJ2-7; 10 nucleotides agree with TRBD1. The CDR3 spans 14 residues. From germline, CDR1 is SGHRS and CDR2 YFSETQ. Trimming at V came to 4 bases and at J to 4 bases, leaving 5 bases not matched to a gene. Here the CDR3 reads CASSLGQGHYEQYF. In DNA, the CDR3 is TGCGCCAGCAGCCTGGGACAGGGGCATTACGAGCAGTACTTC.

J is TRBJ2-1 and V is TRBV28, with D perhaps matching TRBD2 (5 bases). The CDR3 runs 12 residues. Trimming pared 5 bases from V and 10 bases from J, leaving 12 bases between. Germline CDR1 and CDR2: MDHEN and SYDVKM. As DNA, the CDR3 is TGTGCCAGCAGTCTGGGCGGGCTAGAGCAGTTCTTC. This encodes CASSLGGLEQFF.

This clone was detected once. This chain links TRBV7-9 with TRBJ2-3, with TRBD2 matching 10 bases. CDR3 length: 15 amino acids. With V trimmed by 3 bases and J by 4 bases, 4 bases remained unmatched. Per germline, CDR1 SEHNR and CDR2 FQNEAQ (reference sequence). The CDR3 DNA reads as TGTGCCAGCAGCTTCAGCGGGGGGGCGGCAGATACGCAGTATTTT. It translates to CASSFSGGAADTQYF.

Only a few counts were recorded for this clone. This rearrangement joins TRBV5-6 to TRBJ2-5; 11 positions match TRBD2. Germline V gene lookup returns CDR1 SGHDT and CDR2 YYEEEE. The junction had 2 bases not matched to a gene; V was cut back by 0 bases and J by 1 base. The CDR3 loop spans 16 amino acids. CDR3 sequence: CASSLDLAGGQETQYF. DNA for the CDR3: TGTGCCAGCAGCTTGGATCTAGCGGGGGGCCAAGAGACCCAGTACTTC.

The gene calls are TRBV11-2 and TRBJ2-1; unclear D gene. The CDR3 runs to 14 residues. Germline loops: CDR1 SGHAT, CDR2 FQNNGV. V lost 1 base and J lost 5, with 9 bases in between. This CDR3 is CASSLATENNEQFF. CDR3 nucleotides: TGTGCCAGCAGCTTAGCAACAGAAAACAATGAGCAGTTCTTC.

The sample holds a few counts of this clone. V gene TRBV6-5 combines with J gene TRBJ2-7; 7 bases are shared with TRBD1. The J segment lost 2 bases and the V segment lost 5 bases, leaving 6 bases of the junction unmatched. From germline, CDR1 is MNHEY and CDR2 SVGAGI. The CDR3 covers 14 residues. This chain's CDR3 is CASSVTGAPYEQYF. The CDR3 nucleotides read TGTGCCAGCAGTGTAACAGGGGCCCCCTACGAGCAGTACTTC.

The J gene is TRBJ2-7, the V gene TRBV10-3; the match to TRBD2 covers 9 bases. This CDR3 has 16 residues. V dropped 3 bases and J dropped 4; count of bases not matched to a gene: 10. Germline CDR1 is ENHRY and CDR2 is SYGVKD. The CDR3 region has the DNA TGTGCCATCAGTGACTCGGGGGCGGGAGGGATTTACGAGCAGTACTTC. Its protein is CAISDSGAGGIYEQYF.

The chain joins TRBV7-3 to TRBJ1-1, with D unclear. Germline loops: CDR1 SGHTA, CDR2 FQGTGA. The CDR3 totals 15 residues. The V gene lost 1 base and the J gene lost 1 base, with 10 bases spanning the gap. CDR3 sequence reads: CASSLNPVSNTEAFF. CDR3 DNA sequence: TGTGCCAGCAGCTTAAATCCAGTATCGAACACTGAAGCTTTCTTT.

CDR3 DNA sequence: TGTGCCAGCATTAGGGGACTGACCCAAGAGACCCAGTACTTC. The encoded protein is CASIRGLTQETQYF. The chain has TRBV7-2 and TRBJ2-5, with a possible D match to TRBD2 (6 bases). Germline loops: CDR1 SGHTA, CDR2 FQGNSA. The V gene lost 7 bases and the J gene lost 1 base, with 13 bases spanning the gap. The CDR3 runs 14 residues.

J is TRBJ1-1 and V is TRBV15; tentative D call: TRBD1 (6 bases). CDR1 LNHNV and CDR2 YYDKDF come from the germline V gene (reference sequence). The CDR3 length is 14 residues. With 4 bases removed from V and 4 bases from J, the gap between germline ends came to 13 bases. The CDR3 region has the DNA TGTGCCACCAGCACCACAGGGATGGGCACTGAAGCTTTCTTT. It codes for CATSTTGMGTEAFF.

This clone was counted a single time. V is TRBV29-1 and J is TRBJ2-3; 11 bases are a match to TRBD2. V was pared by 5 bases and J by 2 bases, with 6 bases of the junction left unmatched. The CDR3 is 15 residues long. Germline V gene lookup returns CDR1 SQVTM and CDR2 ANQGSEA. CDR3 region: CSVKLTSGITDTQYF. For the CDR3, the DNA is TGCAGCGTTAAGTTGACTAGCGGGATCACAGATACGCAGTATTTT.

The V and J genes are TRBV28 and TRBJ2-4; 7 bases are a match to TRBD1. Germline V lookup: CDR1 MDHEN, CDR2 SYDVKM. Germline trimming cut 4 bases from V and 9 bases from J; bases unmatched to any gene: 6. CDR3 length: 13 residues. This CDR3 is CASSSQGSGIQYF. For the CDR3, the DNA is TGTGCCAGCAGTTCACAGGGGTCTGGCATTCAGTACTTC.

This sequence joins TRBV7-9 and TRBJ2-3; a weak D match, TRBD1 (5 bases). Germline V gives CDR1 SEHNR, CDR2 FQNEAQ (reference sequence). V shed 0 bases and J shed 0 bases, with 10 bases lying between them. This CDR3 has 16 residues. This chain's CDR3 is CASSLAQGISTDTQYF. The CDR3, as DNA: TGTGCCAGCAGCTTAGCGCAGGGAATTAGCACAGATACGCAGTATTTT.

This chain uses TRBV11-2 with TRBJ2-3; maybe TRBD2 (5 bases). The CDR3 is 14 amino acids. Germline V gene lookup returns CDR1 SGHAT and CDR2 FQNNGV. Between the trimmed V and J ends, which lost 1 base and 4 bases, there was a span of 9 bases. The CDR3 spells CASSLAGFSDTQYF. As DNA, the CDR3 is TGTGCCAGCAGCTTAGCGGGGTTCTCAGATACGCAGTATTTT.